This T cell receptor (beta chain) came from a study of T cells after yellow fever vaccination (dated by TCRdb to the late 2010s). For the study in its entirety: Libraries from fractions with low cell numbers were prepared with the SMART-Seq v4 Ultra Low Input RNA kit. Bulk TCR alpha and beta repertoires were sequenced longitudinally to track T-cell clones before and after primary and booster YFV17D yellow fever vaccination. The cohort comprised two healthy male donors, one aged 18 to 29 and one aged 30 to 40 years. Bulk PBMC replicates and cell subsets were isolated from blood drawn at multiple timepoints before and after both primary and secondary immunization. The paper's findings and limits, for the study overall: FACS-sorted repertoires could contain abundant contaminating clonotypes from the bulk population, so computational filtering was required. The secondary T-cell response was found to be weaker but faster than the primary response, with a peak reached on day 5 rather than on day 15. A small fraction of clonotypes appeared in both the CD4 and CD8 compartments, likely as a result of convergent recombination. Most clones expanded after primary vaccination were re-detected after the booster (just under 97% of CD4 and approximately 85% of CD8), suggesting broad memory maintenance. Because the study included only a couple of donors, the extent to which the findings can be generalized is limited.

Synthesis of TCR cDNA relied on 5'RACE template switching, a step that introduced a universal primer site along with unique molecular identifiers. cDNA synthesis was primed from both the TCR alpha and TCR beta constant segments. Two PCR steps were used to amplify libraries, with sample barcodes and sequencing adapters being added in the second step. Sequencing of libraries was done on Illumina HiSeq 2500 (2x100 bp) or NovaSeq (2x150 bp). In the original analysis: MIGEC handled demultiplexing of reads and collapsing into UMI consensus sequences, while MiXCR performed V(D)J alignment. Clonotypes responding to the vaccine were identified with edgeR on replicate PBMC samples, with the criteria of FDR below 0.01 and a log2 fold change above 5 up to day 15. CD4 or CD8 identity was assigned to each bulk clonotype according to whether the clonotype was present at higher abundance in the sequenced CD4 repertoire or the sequenced CD8 repertoire. TCRdb applied fastp at Q25 and MiXCR to the public reads, then kept only in-frame beta chains. Rows are combined by CDR3 protein, so each entry shows the most common genes and DNA. These V and J calls are TCRdb output, not the study's own analysis. The sample contains 510,000 or so distinct CDR3 sequences, roughly 19% of them found a single time. The biggest ten clones account for 14% of the sample.

This clonotype came up once. Its antigen is unknown. Base quality data are lacking; no much larger clone is found one base away. The treatment or condition label here, explained by the study, means: live attenuated yellow fever vaccine strain. At each blood-draw timepoint, two biological replicates of bulk PBMCs were collected. PBMCs were isolated from peripheral blood using a standard Ficoll-Paque protocol. TriZol was used to extract RNA from bulk PBMCs, from CD4 and CD8 fractions, and from dextramer-positive and dextramer-negative fractions. V drops 5 bases and J drops 1 base, leaving 14 bases in between. The CDR3 contains 16 residues, cysteine and phenylalanine counted. Kept here is only the CDR3 DNA, which spans 48 bases and is read in frame from base 1. CDR1 SGHDN and CDR2 FVKESK are derived from the germline V gene.

The chain employs TRBV14 and TRBJ2-2; the D region possibly corresponds to TRBD1 (6 bases align). The source of this sequence is a young man who received the YFV17D yellow fever vaccine. The specimen was PBMCs, collected 15 days after the yellow fever booster vaccination. The CDR3 loop reads CASSVGTSVNTGELFF. The sequenced DNA: TGTGCCAGCAGCGTCGGGACATCGGTGAACACCGGGGAGCTGTTTTTT.